One TCR beta chain is described in this entry. Profiled with immunoSEQ multiplex PCR; TCRdb holds only in-frame clones, not every one. Of about 58,000 clones in the sample, about 87% were seen once. The entry originates in a study of blood T cell repertoires in COVID-19. V was trimmed by 1 base and J by 7 bases, leaving 17 bases between them. Germline V gene data show CDR1 as MNHNS and CDR2 as SASEGT. The CDR3 length is 17 residues. The sample comprised peripheral blood. The chain joins TRBV6-1 to TRBJ1-6; TRBD1 is a possible D gene (6 bases). This TCR derives from a man aged 55 to 70 with acute or convalescent COVID-19. CDR3 coding DNA: TGTGCCAGCAGTGAAGACCGACCCACAGGGTCCAATTCACCCCTCCACTTT. This codes for CASSEDRPTGSNSPLHF.